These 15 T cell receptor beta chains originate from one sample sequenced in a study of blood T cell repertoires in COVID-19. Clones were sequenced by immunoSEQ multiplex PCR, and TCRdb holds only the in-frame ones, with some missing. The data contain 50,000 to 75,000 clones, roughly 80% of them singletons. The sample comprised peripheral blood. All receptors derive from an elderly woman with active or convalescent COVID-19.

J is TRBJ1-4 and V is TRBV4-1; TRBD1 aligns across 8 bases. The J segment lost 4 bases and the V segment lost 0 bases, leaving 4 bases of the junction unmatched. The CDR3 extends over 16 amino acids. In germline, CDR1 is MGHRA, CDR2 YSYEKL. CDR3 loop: CASSQDRDRLNEKLFF. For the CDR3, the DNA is TGCGCCAGCAGCCAAGACCGGGACAGGCTTAATGAAAAACTGTTTTTT.

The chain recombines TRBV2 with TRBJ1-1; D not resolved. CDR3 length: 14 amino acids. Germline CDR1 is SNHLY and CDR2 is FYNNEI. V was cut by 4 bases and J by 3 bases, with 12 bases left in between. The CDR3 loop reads CASSAQRRHTEAFF. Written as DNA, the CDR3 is TGTGCCAGCAGTGCCCAGAGGCGACACACTGAAGCTTTCTTT.

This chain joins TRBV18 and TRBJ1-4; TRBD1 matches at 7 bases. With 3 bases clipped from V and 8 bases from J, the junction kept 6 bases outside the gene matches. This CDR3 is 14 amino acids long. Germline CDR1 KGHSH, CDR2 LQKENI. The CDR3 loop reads CASSPDRQSEKLFF. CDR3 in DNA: TGTGCCAGCTCACCGGACAGGCAATCGGAAAAACTGTTTTTT.

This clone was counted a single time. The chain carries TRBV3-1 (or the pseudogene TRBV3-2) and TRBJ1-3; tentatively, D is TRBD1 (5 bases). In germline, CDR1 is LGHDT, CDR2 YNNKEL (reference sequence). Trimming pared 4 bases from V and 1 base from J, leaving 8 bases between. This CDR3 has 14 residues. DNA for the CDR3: TGTGCCAGCAGCCCGACAGCATCTGGAAACACCATATATTTT. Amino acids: CASSPTASGNTIYF.

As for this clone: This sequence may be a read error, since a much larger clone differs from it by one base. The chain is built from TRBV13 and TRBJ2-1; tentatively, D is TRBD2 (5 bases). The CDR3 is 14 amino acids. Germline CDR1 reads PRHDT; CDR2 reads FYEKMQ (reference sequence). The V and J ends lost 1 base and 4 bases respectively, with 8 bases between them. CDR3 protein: CASSLAGLYNEQFF. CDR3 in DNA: TGTGCCAGCAGCTTAGCGGGGTTGTACAATGAGCAGTTCTTC.

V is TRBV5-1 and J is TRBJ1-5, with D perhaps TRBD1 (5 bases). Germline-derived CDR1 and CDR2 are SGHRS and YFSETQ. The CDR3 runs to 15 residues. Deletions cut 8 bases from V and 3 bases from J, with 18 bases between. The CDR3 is CASKEGTGSNQPQHF. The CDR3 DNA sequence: TGCGCCAGTAAGGAGGGGACGGGTTCCAATCAGCCCCAGCATTTT.

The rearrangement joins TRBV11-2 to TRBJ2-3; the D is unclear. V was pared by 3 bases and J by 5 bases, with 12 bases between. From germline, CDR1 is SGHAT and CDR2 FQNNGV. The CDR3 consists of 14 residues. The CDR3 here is CASSFPGRLDTQYF. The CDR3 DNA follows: TGTGCCAGCAGCTTTCCGGGTCGTTTAGATACGCAGTATTTT.

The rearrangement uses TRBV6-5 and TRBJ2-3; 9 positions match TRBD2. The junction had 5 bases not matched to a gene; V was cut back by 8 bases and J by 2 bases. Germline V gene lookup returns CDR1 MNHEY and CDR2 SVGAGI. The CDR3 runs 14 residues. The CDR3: CASSSSGVTDTQYF. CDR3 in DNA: TGTGCCAGCTCCTCTAGCGGGGTCACAGATACGCAGTATTTT.

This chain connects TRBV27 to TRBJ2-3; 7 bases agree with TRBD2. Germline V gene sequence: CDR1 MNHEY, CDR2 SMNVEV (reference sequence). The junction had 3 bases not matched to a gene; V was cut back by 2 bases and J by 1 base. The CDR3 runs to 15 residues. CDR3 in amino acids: CASSLMGGGTDTQYF. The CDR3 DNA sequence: TGTGCCAGCAGTTTAATGGGGGGGGGCACAGATACGCAGTATTTT.

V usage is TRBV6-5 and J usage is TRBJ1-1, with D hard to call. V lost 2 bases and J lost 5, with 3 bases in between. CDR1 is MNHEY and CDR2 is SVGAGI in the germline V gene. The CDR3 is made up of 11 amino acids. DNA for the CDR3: TGTGCCAGCAGTTACCATACTGAAGCTTTCTTT. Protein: CASSYHTEAFF.

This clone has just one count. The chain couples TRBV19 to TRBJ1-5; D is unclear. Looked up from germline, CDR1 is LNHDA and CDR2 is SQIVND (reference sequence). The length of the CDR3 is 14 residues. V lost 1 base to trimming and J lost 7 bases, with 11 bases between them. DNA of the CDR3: TGTGCCAGTAGTATAGGAGGGCCTGGACAGCCCCAGCATTTT. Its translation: CASSIGGPGQPQHF.

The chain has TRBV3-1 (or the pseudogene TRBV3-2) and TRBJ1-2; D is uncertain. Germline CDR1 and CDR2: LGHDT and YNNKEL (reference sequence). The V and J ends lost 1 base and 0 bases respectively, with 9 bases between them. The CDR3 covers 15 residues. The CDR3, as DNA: TGTGCCAGCAGCCAAGGGAGGGTAGCTAACTATGGCTACACCTTC. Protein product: CASSQGRVANYGYTF.

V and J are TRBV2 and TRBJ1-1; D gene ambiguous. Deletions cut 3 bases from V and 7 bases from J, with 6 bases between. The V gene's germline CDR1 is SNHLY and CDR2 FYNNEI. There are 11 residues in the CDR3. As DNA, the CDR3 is TGTGCCAGCAGTGAGGCAGATGAAGCTTTCTTT. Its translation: CASSEADEAFF.

The CDR3 spells CASSVVDSGNTEAFF. The CDR3 DNA follows: TGTGCCAGCAGCGTGGTGGACAGCGGGAACACTGAAGCTTTCTTT. The V call is TRBV9, the J call TRBJ1-1; the D gene is possibly TRBD1 (6 bases). Germline V gene sequence: CDR1 SGDLS, CDR2 YYNGEE. The CDR3 covers 15 residues. With 2 bases removed from V and 1 base from J, the gap between germline ends came to 12 bases.

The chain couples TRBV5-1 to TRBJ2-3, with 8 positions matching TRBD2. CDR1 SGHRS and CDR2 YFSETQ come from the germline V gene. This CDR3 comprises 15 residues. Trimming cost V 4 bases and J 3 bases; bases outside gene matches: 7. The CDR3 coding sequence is TGCGCCAGCAGCCGTTATAGCGGGGCAACAGATACGCAGTATTTT. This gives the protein CASSRYSGATDTQYF.